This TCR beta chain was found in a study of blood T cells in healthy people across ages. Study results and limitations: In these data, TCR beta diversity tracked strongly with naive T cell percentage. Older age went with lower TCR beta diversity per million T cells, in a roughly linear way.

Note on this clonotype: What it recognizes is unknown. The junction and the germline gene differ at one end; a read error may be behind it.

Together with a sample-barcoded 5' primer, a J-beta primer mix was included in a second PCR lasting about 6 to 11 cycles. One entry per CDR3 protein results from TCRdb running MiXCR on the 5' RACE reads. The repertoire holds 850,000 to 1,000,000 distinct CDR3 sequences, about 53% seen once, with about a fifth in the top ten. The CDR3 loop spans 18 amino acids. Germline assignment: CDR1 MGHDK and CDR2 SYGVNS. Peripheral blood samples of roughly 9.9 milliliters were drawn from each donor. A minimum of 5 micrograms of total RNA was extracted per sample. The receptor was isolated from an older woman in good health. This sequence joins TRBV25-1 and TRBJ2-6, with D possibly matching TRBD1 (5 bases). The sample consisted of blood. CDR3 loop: CASSESIGAGSGTNVLTF. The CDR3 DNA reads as TGTGCCAGCAGTGAATCTATTGGGGCAGGCTCTGGGACCAACGTCCTGACTTTC.